The present entry profiles one T cell receptor (beta chain) with its context. The CDR3 sequence is 16 residues long. Trimming took 1 base from V and 8 from J; bases not matched to a gene: 10. CDR1 and CDR2 from the germline V gene are SGHNT and YENEEA. As processed by the authors: Reference gene primer amplification gave nucleated cell count estimates. The repertoire was sequenced with immunoSEQ multiplex PCR; TCRdb's copy has only in-frame clones and lacks some. V and J calls and clone size are given by that table; D and trimming were obtained from the DNA. The table records 150,000 or so clones, 87% of them present only once. This sample stems from a study of blood T cell repertoires in COVID-19. Study-level information: T cells, B-cell-depleted T cells, or PBMCs provided the cDNA or gDNA that served as material.

Sequencing was carried out using peripheral blood. The chain is built from TRBV11-3 and TRBJ2-5; 10 nucleotides match TRBD2. The receptor was isolated from a human donor in a cohort sampled during active COVID-19. The CDR3 DNA follows: TGTGCCAGCAGCTTAGCCCCCGGGACTAGCGTAGGAACCCAGTACTTC. Its translation is CASSLAPGTSVGTQYF.